These 15 T cell receptor beta chains were sequenced from one sample in a study of T cells after posttransplantation cyclophosphamide. Only in-frame clones appear in the TCRdb table, and some are missing; sequencing was by immunoSEQ multiplex PCR. Of fewer than 25,000 clones in the sample, 86% were seen once. Sequenced sample: PBMCs. The receptors originated from a woman aged 55 to 70 with a blood cancer, CMV-positive, and with a related stem cell donor.

This clone was detected once. The rearrangement uses TRBV11-1 and TRBJ2-1; D might be TRBD1 (5 bases). This CDR3 spans 16 amino acids. Germline values: CDR1 SGHAT, CDR2 FQDESV (reference sequence). The V end lost 5 bases, the J end lost 9 bases, and 23 bases lay between the germline ends. The chain's CDR3 is CASSPLRGSELAEQFF. CDR3 in DNA: TGTGCCAGCAGCCCCCTAAGGGGATCCGAGTTAGCTGAGCAGTTCTTC.

This clone was counted only a few times. The chain combines TRBV2 with TRBJ2-7; a possible D gene is TRBD2 (7 bases). CDR3 length: 15 amino acids. With 7 bases removed from V and 6 bases from J, the gap between germline ends came to 22 bases. Per the germline V gene, CDR1 is SNHLY and CDR2 is FYNNEI. CDR3 nucleotides: TGTGCCAGCATCAAAGGGGTCGGGGGGCGAGGCGAGCAGTACTTC. As protein: CASIKGVGGRGEQYF.

This clone was detected once. This chain uses TRBV5-1 with TRBJ1-1, with TRBD1 matching 10 bases. This CDR3 has 16 amino acids. V dropped 4 bases and J dropped 5; count of bases not matched to a gene: 11. Germline V gives CDR1 SGHRS, CDR2 YFSETQ. CDR3 bases: TGCGCCAGCAGCCCCGGGACAGGGGCCCTTGGGACTGAAGCTTTCTTT. This codes for CASSPGTGALGTEAFF.

The chain is built from TRBV5-4 and TRBJ2-7; TRBD1 matches at 11 bases. With 4 bases clipped from V and 4 bases from J, the junction kept 10 bases outside the gene matches. This CDR3 region has 16 residues. CDR1 is SGHNT, CDR2 YYREEE, per germline (reference sequence). DNA for the CDR3: TGTGCCAGCAGCGCGGGCCCCGGGACAGGGGGATACGAGCAGTACTTC. It encodes CASSAGPGTGGYEQYF.

The sample holds one count of this clone. The chain combines TRBV30 with TRBJ1-5; 10 bases line up with TRBD1. Per the germline V gene, CDR1 is GTSNPN and CDR2 is SVGIG (reference sequence). The CDR3 contains 16 residues. The V and J ends lost 1 base and 3 bases, in that order; junction bases with no gene match: 6. The CDR3 coding sequence is TGTGCCTGGAGTGGCGGGACAGGGGCTTTCAATCAGCCCCAGCATTTT. This encodes CAWSGGTGAFNQPQHF.

On this clone itself: One junction end does not reproduce the germline sequence, and a read error may be involved. The chain has TRBV12-5 and TRBJ1-1; TRBD1 matches 7 bases. The CDR3 has 13 amino acids. CDR1 LGHNT and CDR2 FRNRAP come from the germline V gene. The CDR3 nucleotides read TGTGCTAGTGCCCTGTCGGGGTGGGACAGCAATTATTTT. This gives the protein CASALSGWDSNYF.

The chain carries TRBV11-2 and TRBJ1-4, with TRBD1 matching 8 bases. Germline V gene sequence: CDR1 SGHAT, CDR2 FQNNGV. This CDR3 is built from 14 residues. Trimming removed 7 bases from V and 7 bases from J; junction bases left unmatched: 8. Written as DNA, the CDR3 is TGTGCCAGCACTAACCGGGACAGGAGTGAAAAACTGTTTTTT. This sequence encodes CASTNRDRSEKLFF. Drawing the rest from reference TRBV11-2 and TRBJ1-4, the complete variable domain is EAGVAQSPRYKIIEKRQSVAFWCNPISGHATLYWYQQILGQGPKLLIQFQNNGVVDDSQLPKDRFSAERLKGVDSTLKIQPAKLEDSAVYLCASTNRDRSEKLFFGSGTQLSVL.

The rearrangement joins TRBV6-5 to TRBJ2-7, with D perhaps matching TRBD1 (7 bases). This CDR3 region has 15 residues. The ends were cut back, 7 bases at V and 5 bases at J, with 21 bases in the middle. Germline V gene lookup returns CDR1 MNHEY and CDR2 SVGAGI. CDR3 amino acids: CASKRVQGGRHEQYF. Here the CDR3 DNA reads TGTGCCAGCAAAAGGGTCCAGGGGGGCAGGCACGAGCAGTACTTC.

CDR3 sequence: CASSPGRGGRSYNEQFF. CDR3 nucleotides: TGTGCCAGCAGCCCCGGACGGGGGGGCCGCTCCTACAATGAGCAGTTCTTC. This chain links TRBV9 with TRBJ2-1; 8 nucleotides agree with TRBD2. Germline CDR1 reads SGDLS; CDR2 reads YYNGEE. This CDR3 comprises 17 residues. Trimming at V came to 4 bases and at J to 0 bases, leaving 9 bases not matched to a gene.

This clone was observed a single time. The chain is built from TRBV4-2 and TRBJ2-3; D unresolved. The length of the CDR3 is 12 residues. V dropped 4 bases and J dropped 6 bases, with 8 bases sitting between them. Germline loops: CDR1 LGHNA, CDR2 YNFKEQ. The CDR3 region has the DNA TGTGCCAGCAGCCGAGACCTGGATACGCAGTATTTT. This encodes CASSRDLDTQYF.

This chain uses TRBV29-1 with TRBJ2-1, with D maybe TRBD1 (5 bases). CDR3 length: 11 amino acids. Germline V gene data show CDR1 as SQVTM and CDR2 as ANQGSEA. V shed 3 bases and J shed 7 bases, with 7 bases lying between them. CDR3 in amino acids: CSVDKGNEQFF. DNA for the CDR3: TGCAGCGTTGATAAGGGGAATGAGCAGTTCTTC.

This clone occurred a few times. The chain combines TRBV7-9 with TRBJ2-1; D uncertain. The CDR3 totals 12 residues. The germline V gene has CDR1 SEHNR and CDR2 FQNEAQ (reference sequence). Deletions cut 5 bases from V and 10 bases from J, with 12 bases between. As DNA, the CDR3 is TGTGCCAGCAGCCCCTACCTATTCGAGCAGTTCTTC. Amino acid sequence: CASSPYLFEQFF.

J is TRBJ2-3 and V is TRBV7-2; D uncertain. CDR1 SGHTA and CDR2 FQGNSA come from the germline V gene. The CDR3 totals 15 residues. Trimming removed 1 base at V and 1 base at J, with 9 bases between. CDR3 coding DNA: TGTGCCAGCAGCTTAGGATCGGCGGGCACAGATACGCAGTATTTT. The encoded protein is CASSLGSAGTDTQYF.

This chain links TRBV18 with TRBJ2-7; 8 bases fit TRBD1. Germline trimming cut 1 base from V and 5 bases from J; bases unmatched to any gene: 7. Germline V gene sequence: CDR1 KGHSH, CDR2 LQKENI. The CDR3 covers 15 residues. The chain's CDR3 is CASSPLGQARDEQYF. CDR3 bases: TGTGCCAGCTCACCACTGGGACAGGCCAGGGACGAGCAGTACTTC. Combining the CDR3 with reference TRBV18 and TRBJ2-7 gives the whole variable domain NAGVMQNPRHLVRRRGQEARLRCSPMKGHSHVYWYRQLPEEGLKFMVYLQKENIIDESGMPKERFSAEFPKEGPSILRIQQVVRGDSAAYFCASSPLGQARDEQYFGPGTRLTVT.

Concerning this clone: Sequence at one end of the junction differs from germline and may be a read error. V is TRBV29-1 and J is TRBJ2-7, with 7 bases aligning to TRBD2. The CDR3 is made up of 13 amino acids. Germline-derived CDR1 and CDR2 are SQVTM and ANQGSEA. CDR3 region: CSATGGGPYGQYF. CDR3 sequence (DNA): TGCAGCGCCACGGGAGGAGGCCCTTACGGGCAGTACTTC.